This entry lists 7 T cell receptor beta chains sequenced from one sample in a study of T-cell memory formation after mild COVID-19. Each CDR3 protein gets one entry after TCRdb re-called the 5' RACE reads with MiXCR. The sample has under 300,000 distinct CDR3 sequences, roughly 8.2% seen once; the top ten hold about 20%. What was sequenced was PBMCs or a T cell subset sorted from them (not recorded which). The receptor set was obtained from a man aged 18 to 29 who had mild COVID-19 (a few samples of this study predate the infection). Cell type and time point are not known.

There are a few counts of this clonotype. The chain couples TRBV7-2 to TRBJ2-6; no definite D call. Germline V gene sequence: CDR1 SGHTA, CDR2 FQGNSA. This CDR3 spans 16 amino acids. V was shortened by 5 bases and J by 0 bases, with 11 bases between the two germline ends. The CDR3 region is CASSAGPRSGANVLTF. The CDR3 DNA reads TGTGCCAGCAGCGCCGGACCGCGCTCTGGGGCCAACGTCCTGACTTTC.

CDR3 bases: TGTGCCAGCAGCGCGGATGGACTAGCGGTTTCAGGAGAGACCCAGTACTTC. Protein product: CASSADGLAVSGETQYF. The chain is built from TRBV5-4 and TRBJ2-5; 10 bases map to TRBD2. Germline CDR1 and CDR2: SGHNT and YYREEE (reference sequence). The CDR3 length is 17 residues. The J segment lost 4 bases and the V segment lost 4 bases, leaving 13 bases of the junction unmatched.

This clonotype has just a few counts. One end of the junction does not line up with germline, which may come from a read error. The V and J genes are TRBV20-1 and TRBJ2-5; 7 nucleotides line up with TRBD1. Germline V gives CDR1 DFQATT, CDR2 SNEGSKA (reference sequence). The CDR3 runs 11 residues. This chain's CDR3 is CSARAGQASSF. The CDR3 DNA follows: TGCAGTGCTAGGGCTGGACAGGCCTCCAGCTTC.

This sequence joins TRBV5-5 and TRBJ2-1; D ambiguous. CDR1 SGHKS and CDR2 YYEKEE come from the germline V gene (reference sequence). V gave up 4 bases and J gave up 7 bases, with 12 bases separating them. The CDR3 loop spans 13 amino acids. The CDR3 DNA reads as TGTGCCAGCAGCCCGTTTGAGGTAAATGAGCAGTTCTTC. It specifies CASSPFEVNEQFF.

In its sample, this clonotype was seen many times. CDR3 sequence reads: CASSEHHSGANVLTF. CDR3 coding DNA: TGTGCCAGCAGCGAACACCACTCTGGGGCCAACGTCCTGACTTTC. The chain carries TRBV9 and TRBJ2-6, with no clear D. Germline CDR1 and CDR2: SGDLS and YYNGEE. V was trimmed by 3 bases and J by 0 bases, leaving 7 bases between them. The CDR3 has 15 amino acids.

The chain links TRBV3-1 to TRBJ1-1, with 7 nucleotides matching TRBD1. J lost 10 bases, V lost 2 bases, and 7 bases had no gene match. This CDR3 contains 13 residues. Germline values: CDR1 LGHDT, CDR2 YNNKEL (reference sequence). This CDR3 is CASSQSTGLGAFF. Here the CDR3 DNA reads TGTGCCAGCAGCCAATCGACAGGGCTTGGAGCTTTCTTT.

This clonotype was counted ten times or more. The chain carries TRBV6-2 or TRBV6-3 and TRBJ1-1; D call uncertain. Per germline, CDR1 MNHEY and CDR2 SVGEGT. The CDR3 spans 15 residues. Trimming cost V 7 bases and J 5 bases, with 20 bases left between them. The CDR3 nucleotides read TGTGCCAGCACCATACGAGGCGGCGTTGGGACTGAAGCTTTCTTT. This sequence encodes CASTIRGGVGTEAFF.